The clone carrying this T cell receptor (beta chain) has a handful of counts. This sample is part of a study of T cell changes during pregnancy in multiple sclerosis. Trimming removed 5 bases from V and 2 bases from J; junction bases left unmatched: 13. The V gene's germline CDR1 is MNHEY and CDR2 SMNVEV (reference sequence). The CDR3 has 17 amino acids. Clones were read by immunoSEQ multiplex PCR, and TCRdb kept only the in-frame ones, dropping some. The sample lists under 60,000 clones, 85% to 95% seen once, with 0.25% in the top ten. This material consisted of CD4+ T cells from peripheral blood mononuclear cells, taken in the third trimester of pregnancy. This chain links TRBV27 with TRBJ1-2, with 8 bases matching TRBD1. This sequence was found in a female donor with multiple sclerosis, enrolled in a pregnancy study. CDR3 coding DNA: TGTGCCAGCAGTCCTATAGACAGGGGAAGTACCAACTATGGCTACACCTTC. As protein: CASSPIDRGSTNYGYTF.